A selection of T cell receptor beta chains follows, all from one sample in a study of molecular identifiers for immune sequencing clone quantification. TCRdb itself ran the PCR reads through MiXCR, one entry per CDR3 protein. The data hold 60,000 to 70,000 distinct CDR3 sequences, with 15% to 20% observed a single time. Specimen: naive CD8+ T cells from blood, with Jurkat cell RNA spiked in. These receptors came from a human donor in good health. Some libraries in this study had Jurkat cell RNA spiked in. Both conserved end residues are part of each CDR3. A D gene is named only where the DNA matches it firmly. Clone size is stated in some rows and not others, as once, few, many or a class when expanded.

V gene	clone size	D gene	J gene	CDR3 protein	CDR3 DNA
TRBV6-5	NA	TRBD1	TRBJ1-1	CASSLQGGVSSTEAFF	TGTGCCAGCAGTCTTCAGGGGGGCGTTTCAAGCACTGAAGCTTTCTTT
TRBV25-1	many	NA	TRBJ2-7	CASSEGIGGYEQYF	TGTGCCAGCAGTGAAGGAATCGGGGGCTACGAGCAGTACTTC
TRBV20-1	many	TRBD2	TRBJ2-7	CSARGPSGRAPDEQYF	TGCAGTGCTAGGGGTCCGAGCGGGAGGGCTCCCGACGAGCAGTACTTC
TRBV28	many	NA	TRBJ2-5	CASSHHMDDETQYF	TGTGCCAGCAGCCACCATATGGACGATGAGACCCAGTACTTC
TRBV10-1	many	NA	TRBJ2-3	CASSRPFSDTQYF	TGCGCCAGCAGTCGACCGTTTTCCGATACGCAGTATTTT
TRBV27	few	TRBD1	TRBJ2-1	CASSGQGFWEQFF	TGTGCCAGCAGCGGACAGGGTTTTTGGGAGCAGTTCTTC
TRBV19	many	TRBD1	TRBJ2-7	CASRGQGSYEQYF	TGTGCCAGTAGGGGACAGGGGTCCTACGAGCAGTACTTC
TRBV12-3/TRBV12-4	NA	NA	TRBJ2-3	CASSLDRYTQYF	TGTGCCAGCAGTTTAGACAGATATACGCAGTATTTT
TRBV2	many	NA	TRBJ1-2	CASSEKGITGPNYGYTF	TGTGCCAGCAGTGAAAAAGGGATTACCGGTCCTAACTATGGCTACACCTTC
TRBV5-1	many	NA	TRBJ2-1	CASSLGSATHNEQFF	TGCGCCAGCAGCTTGGGCAGTGCTACTCACAATGAGCAGTTCTTC
TRBV5-4	many	TRBD2	TRBJ2-5	CASSTLPPLAGDLQETQYF	TGTGCCAGCAGCACCCTCCCACCCTTAGCGGGCGACCTCCAAGAGACCCAGTACTTC
TRBV7-9	many	TRBD2	TRBJ2-2	CASSSTSGNTGELFF	TGTGCCAGCAGCTCGACTAGCGGGAACACCGGGGAGCTGTTTTTT
TRBV12-3/TRBV12-4	few	TRBD1	TRBJ2-7	CASSWTGPLSEQYF	TGTGCCAGCAGTTGGACAGGGCCATTAAGCGAGCAGTACTTC
TRBV20-1	many	NA	TRBJ2-7	CSARDIGVYEQYF	TGCAGTGCTAGGGACATCGGGGTCTACGAGCAGTACTTC
TRBV5-6	NA	NA	TRBJ2-7	CASSLVQGNEQYF	TGTGCCAGCAGCTTAGTCCAGGGCAACGAGCAGTACTTC